This entry features one TCR beta chain sequence. Its cognate antigen is unknown. At least 7 million PBMCs were isolated per sample. This record belongs to a study of blood T cells in healthy people across ages. Study-wide results and limits: CMV status of donors was not determined, possibly confounding expanded clonotype changes. Roughly linearly, TCR beta diversity per million T cells fell as age increased.

Germline V gene sequence: CDR1 MGHDK, CDR2 SYGVNS. This CDR3 has 14 amino acids. Combining a sample-barcoded 5' primer with a J-beta primer mix, a second PCR ran for about 7 to 11 cycles. TCRdb analysed the 5' RACE reads with MiXCR anew, one entry per CDR3 protein. The data contain some 900,000 distinct CDR3 sequences, roughly 43% of them singletons. Source material: blood. This clonotype originated in a man between 25 and 39 years old in good health. The chain couples TRBV25-1 to TRBJ2-5; TRBD1 or TRBD2 may be the D gene (6 bases each). TRBJ2-7 matches the DNA end more closely, so the J call is doubtful. CDR3 bases: TGTGCCAGCAGTACTTATCCTAGGGGGGACGAGCAGTACTTC. Protein product: CASSTYPRGDEQYF.